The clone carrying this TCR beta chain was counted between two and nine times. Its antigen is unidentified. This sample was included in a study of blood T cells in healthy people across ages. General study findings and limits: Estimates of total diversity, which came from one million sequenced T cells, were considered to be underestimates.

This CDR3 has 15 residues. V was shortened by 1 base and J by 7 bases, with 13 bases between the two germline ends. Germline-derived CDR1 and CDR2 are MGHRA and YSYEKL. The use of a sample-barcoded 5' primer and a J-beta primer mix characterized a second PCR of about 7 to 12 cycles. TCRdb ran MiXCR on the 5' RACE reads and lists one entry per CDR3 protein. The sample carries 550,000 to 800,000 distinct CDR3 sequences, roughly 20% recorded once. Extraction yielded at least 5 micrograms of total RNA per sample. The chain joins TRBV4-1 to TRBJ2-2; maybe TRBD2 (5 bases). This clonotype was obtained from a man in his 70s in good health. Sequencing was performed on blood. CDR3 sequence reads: CASSQGAARGGELFF. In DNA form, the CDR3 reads TGCGCCAGCAGCCAAGGCGCGGCACGGGGCGGGGAGCTGTTTTTT.